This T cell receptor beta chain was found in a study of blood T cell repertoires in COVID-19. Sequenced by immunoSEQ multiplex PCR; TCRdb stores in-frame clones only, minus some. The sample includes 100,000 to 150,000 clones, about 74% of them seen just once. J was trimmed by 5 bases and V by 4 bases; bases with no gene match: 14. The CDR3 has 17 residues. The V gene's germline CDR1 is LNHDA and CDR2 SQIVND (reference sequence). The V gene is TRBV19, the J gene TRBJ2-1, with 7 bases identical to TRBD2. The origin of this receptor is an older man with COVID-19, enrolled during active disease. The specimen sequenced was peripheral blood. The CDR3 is CASSTPGGRPSHNEQFF. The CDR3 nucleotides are TGTGCCAGTAGTACCCCGGGGGGAAGGCCTTCCCACAATGAGCAGTTCTTC.